The entry below gives a single T cell receptor beta chain sequence along with its context. Its antigen is undetermined. A single record per CDR3 protein comes from TCRdb applying MiXCR to the 5' RACE reads. The sample records about 560,000 distinct CDR3 sequences, around 16% being singletons. The sample is drawn from a study of T-cell memory formation after mild COVID-19. Findings of the study overall: Most CD4+ clones that shrank were in CM and EM, while CD8+ ones turned up in EMRA.

CDR3 size: 17 residues. From germline, CDR1 is SGHRS and CDR2 YFSETQ. Trimming left V 2 bases short and J 4 bases short, with 22 bases between. The TCR was taken from an adult woman who had mild COVID-19 (a few samples of this study predate the infection). Cell type and time point are not known. The chain couples TRBV5-1 to TRBJ2-7, with D perhaps TRBD1 (8 bases). Material: PBMCs or a T cell subset sorted from them (not recorded which). This CDR3 reads CASSLDRGGGRSYEQYF. DNA for the CDR3: TGCGCCAGCAGCTTAGACAGGGGAGGCGGGAGATCTTACGAGCAGTACTTC. Looking up the rest from reference TRBV5-1 and TRBJ2-7 gives the full variable domain: KAGVTQTPRYLIKTRGQQVTLSCSPISGHRSVSWYQQTPGQGLQFLFEYFSETQRNKGNFPGRFSGRQFSNSRSEMNVSTLELGDSALYLCASSLDRGGGRSYEQYFGPGTRLTVT.